A selection of T cell receptor beta chains follows, all from one sample in a study of Ad26.COV2.S vaccination and SARS-CoV-2 variants. Produced via immunoSEQ multiplex PCR; TCRdb's table is partial and in-frame only. In the table there are approximately 400,000 clones, about 85% of which are singletons. The sample was peripheral blood, taken in a trial of Ad26.COV2.S vaccine versus placebo. The receptor set was obtained from a person between 18 and 65 years old who received the Ad26.COV2.S COVID-19 vaccine or a placebo. CDR3s include the opening cysteine and the closing phenylalanine or tryptophan. Each record gives: J gene, V gene, CDR3 protein.

J gene: TRBJ1-1
V gene: TRBV6-2/TRBV6-3
CDR3 protein: CASSSGGARATEAFF

J gene: TRBJ1-1
V gene: TRBV5-1
CDR3 protein: CASSLAGQGGTTEAFF

J gene: TRBJ2-7
V gene: TRBV27
CDR3 protein: CASSAIARNVNYEQYF

J gene: TRBJ1-4
V gene: TRBV7-9
CDR3 protein: CASSLGVGGDEKLFF

J gene: TRBJ2-2
V gene: TRBV9
CDR3 protein: CASSVVIGGPGELFF

J gene: TRBJ2-7
V gene: TRBV5-1
CDR3 protein: CASSLTGTSQYEQYF

J gene: TRBJ2-7
V gene: TRBV5-1
CDR3 protein: CASSGGLLAGGLEQYF

J gene: TRBJ2-2
V gene: TRBV27
CDR3 protein: CASSRPIIAGGSTGELFF

J gene: TRBJ1-2
V gene: TRBV19
CDR3 protein: CASSTAGSYGYTF

J gene: TRBJ2-2
V gene: TRBV5-1
CDR3 protein: CASSGTSGSLVTGELFF

J gene: TRBJ2-1
V gene: TRBV6-4
CDR3 protein: CASSDRAENNEQFF

J gene: TRBJ2-2
V gene: TRBV4-3
CDR3 protein: CASSQEQGRTGELFF

J gene: TRBJ2-2
V gene: TRBV3-1/TRBV3-2
CDR3 protein: CASSQGGVTGELFF

J gene: TRBJ1-2
V gene: TRBV4-1
CDR3 protein: CASSQVVAPKGLVITYTF

J gene: TRBJ2-3
V gene: TRBV4-3
CDR3 protein: CASSQGGLAGSTDTQYF

J gene: TRBJ2-5
V gene: TRBV30
CDR3 protein: CAWSVQRPQETQYF